The 15 T cell receptor beta chains reported below all come from one sample, sequenced in a study of blood T cell repertoires in COVID-19 (dated by TCRdb to the early 2020s). The library came from the immunoSEQ multiplex PCR assay. TCRdb re-hosts the immuneACCESS table, in-frame sequences only. Its copies lack some clones; in the studies checked, an unresolved V gene accounts for under half of them, and the cause for the rest is not known. This sample gives approximately 330,000 clones in total; roughly 89% of them show up just once. Around 9.9% of the sample is taken by the ten largest. The sequencing sample was made of peripheral blood. These receptor sequences come from a man aged 25-45 years with COVID-19, enrolled during active disease.

This clone was picked up one time. The chain uses TRBV2 and TRBJ2-2; perhaps TRBD1 as D (6 bases). Germline V CDR1 and CDR2: SNHLY, FYNNEI. The CDR3 is 15 residues long. Trimming pared 0 bases from V and 6 bases from J, leaving 11 bases between. Here the CDR3 reads CASSEAQGWSGELFF. As DNA, the CDR3 is TGTGCCAGCAGTGAAGCGCAGGGGTGGTCCGGGGAGCTGTTTTTT.

The chain links TRBV2 to TRBJ2-3, with 8 bases lining up with TRBD2. The CDR3 contains 16 residues. Germline V CDR1 and CDR2: SNHLY, FYNNEI. The V gene end was trimmed by 5 bases and the J gene end by 4 bases; junction bases not matched to a gene: 11. Here the CDR3 reads CASSTSGGAAADTQYF. CDR3 DNA: TGTGCCAGCAGTACTTCCGGGGGGGCGGCCGCAGATACGCAGTATTTT.

V is TRBV5-4 and J is TRBJ2-4, with 8 bases matching TRBD1. The CDR3 has 16 residues. With 4 bases clipped from V and 0 bases from J, the junction kept 6 bases outside the gene matches. From germline, CDR1 is SGHNT and CDR2 YYREEE (reference sequence). CDR3 sequence (DNA): TGTGCCAGCAGCGCCGACAGGGGTCTAGCCAAAAACATTCAGTACTTC. As protein: CASSADRGLAKNIQYF.

The chain links TRBV18 to TRBJ1-1, with D perhaps TRBD1 (6 bases). The CDR3 is 13 amino acids. Trimming took off 0 bases at V and 11 bases at J, with 13 bases between the two ends. Germline V gene data show CDR1 as KGHSH and CDR2 as LQKENI. The CDR3 nucleotides read TGTGCCAGCTCACCACCGGCAGCAGGGGAGGCTTTCTTT. It specifies CASSPPAAGEAFF.

J is TRBJ2-6 and V is TRBV11-2, with D tentatively TRBD2 (6 bases). The ends were cut back, 6 bases at V and 0 bases at J, with 18 bases in the middle. Germline values: CDR1 SGHAT, CDR2 FQNNGV. The CDR3 is 18 amino acids. The CDR3, as DNA: TGTGCCAGCAGTTCGTACGGACGGGGGAACTCTGGGGCCAACGTCCTGACTTTC. Its translation: CASSSYGRGNSGANVLTF.

This sequence joins TRBV12-3 or TRBV12-4 and TRBJ1-1; the D gene is possibly TRBD1 (6 bases). The CDR3 consists of 13 residues. V dropped 6 bases and J dropped 4 bases, with 12 bases sitting between them. CDR3 coding DNA: TGTGCCAGCAGCCTCCAGGGGTTCACTGAAGCTTTCTTT. As protein: CASSLQGFTEAFF.

Points on this clone: The junction and the germline gene differ at one end; a read error may be behind it. CDR3 coding DNA: TGTGCCACCAGTGACAATAGTGACAGTTATGTGTTT. As protein: CATSDNSDSYVF. The V and J genes are TRBV24-1 and TRBJ1-1; D is perhaps TRBD1 (5 bases). This CDR3 is 12 amino acids long. Germline V lookup: CDR1 KGHDR, CDR2 SFDVKD.

This chain links TRBV15 with TRBJ2-1; D is unresolved. V was shortened by 0 bases and J by 5 bases, with 8 bases between the two germline ends. The CDR3 runs 14 residues. The germline V gene has CDR1 LNHNV and CDR2 YYDKDF (reference sequence). CDR3 sequence: CATSRDFRDNEQFF. In nucleotides, the CDR3 is TGTGCCACCAGCAGAGATTTCCGTGACAATGAGCAGTTCTTC. Full variable domain (outside the CDR3, taken from reference TRBV15 and TRBJ2-1): DAMVIQNPRYQVTQFGKPVTLSCSQTLNHNVMYWYQQKSSQAPKLLFHYYDKDFNNEADTPDNFQSRRPNTSFCFLDIRSPGLGDTAMYLCATSRDFRDNEQFFGPGTRLTVL.

This clone was found a few times. CDR3 sequence: CASSFGGADTQYF. The CDR3 nucleotides read TGTGCCAGCAGCTTCGGGGGGGCAGATACGCAGTATTTT. The V call is TRBV7-3, the J call TRBJ2-3; TRBD2 matches 8 bases. J lost 4 bases, V lost 3 bases, and 0 bases had no gene match. The CDR3 spans 13 residues. Germline CDR1 is SGHTA and CDR2 is FQGTGA.

This clone has more than one count but fewer than ten. The V and J genes are TRBV15 and TRBJ2-2; TRBD2 is a possible D gene (7 bases). Trimming removed 3 bases at V and 16 bases at J, with 15 bases between. The CDR3 extends over 12 amino acids. Germline loops: CDR1 LNHNV, CDR2 YYDKDF (reference sequence). The CDR3 loop reads CATSSWSGGKFF. The DNA of the CDR3 is TGTGCCACCAGCAGTTGGTCGGGGGGCAAGTTTTTT.

The V and J genes are TRBV4-2 and TRBJ1-2; tentative D call: TRBD1 (6 bases). Germline V lookup: CDR1 LGHNA, CDR2 YNFKEQ. CDR3 size: 14 residues. The V gene lost 4 bases and the J gene lost 3 bases, with 12 bases spanning the gap. The CDR3 DNA reads as TGTGCCAGCAGCCCAGGGGCCGGAGACTATGGCTACACCTTC. Its protein product is CASSPGAGDYGYTF.

V gene TRBV5-4 combines with J gene TRBJ1-2; TRBD1 might be the D (6 bases). V gave up 0 bases and J gave up 1 base, with 7 bases separating them. The CDR3 contains 14 residues. Germline CDR1 reads SGHNT; CDR2 reads YYREEE (reference sequence). The chain's CDR3 is CASSLDRVNYGYTF. The CDR3 nucleotides read TGTGCCAGCAGCTTGGACAGGGTTAACTATGGCTACACCTTC.

This clone was counted once. This chain connects TRBV19 to TRBJ1-2; TRBD1 agrees at 8 bases. Looked up from germline, CDR1 is LNHDA and CDR2 is SQIVND (reference sequence). Trimming cost V 9 bases and J 6 bases; bases outside gene matches: 6. The CDR3 contains 12 residues. CDR3 DNA sequence: TGTGCCAGCGGGGACAGGCGGGATGGCTACACCTTC. Its translation: CASGDRRDGYTF.

The chain employs TRBV27 and TRBJ1-4, with a possible D match to TRBD1 (6 bases). This CDR3 contains 15 residues. Looked up from germline, CDR1 is MNHEY and CDR2 is SMNVEV (reference sequence). Deletions cut 10 bases from V and 8 bases from J, with 23 bases between. The CDR3 loop is CANNTRGPSWEKLFF. The CDR3 DNA reads as TGTGCCAACAATACGCGGGGGCCGAGTTGGGAAAAACTGTTTTTT.

The V gene is TRBV5-6, the J gene TRBJ1-2; D remains unclear. Trimming shortened V by 0 bases and J by 8 bases, and 14 bases separated the two germline ends. CDR1 and CDR2 (germline): SGHDT, YYEEEE. The CDR3 extends over 14 amino acids. CDR3 sequence: CASSLGLWKRGYTF. CDR3 bases: TGTGCCAGCAGCTTGGGACTGTGGAAGAGGGGCTACACCTTC.